The following is a T cell receptor beta chain sequence with its context. V gave up 2 bases and J gave up 4 bases; unmatched junction bases: 6. CDR3 size: 15 residues. Germline loops: CDR1 MNHEY, CDR2 SMNVEV (reference sequence). The data were obtained in a study of shared clonotypes between healthy human individuals. The assay used deep level. Generated by immunoSEQ multiplex PCR, the TCRdb table keeps only in-frame clones and is missing some. Among hundreds of thousands of clones listed, 95% to 96% were seen once. CD8 cells regarded as naive lacked CD45RO, were positively chosen for CCR7, and omitted terminally differentiated effector memory CD45RA+ cells.

The origin of this receptor is a woman aged 30 to 39 in good health. Sequenced input: naive CD8+ T cells sorted from blood. The chain joins TRBV27 to TRBJ2-7; TRBD2 matches 9 bases. CDR3 in amino acids: CASSLVSGSMYEQYF. DNA for the CDR3: TGTGCCAGCAGTTTAGTTAGCGGGAGTATGTACGAGCAGTACTTC.